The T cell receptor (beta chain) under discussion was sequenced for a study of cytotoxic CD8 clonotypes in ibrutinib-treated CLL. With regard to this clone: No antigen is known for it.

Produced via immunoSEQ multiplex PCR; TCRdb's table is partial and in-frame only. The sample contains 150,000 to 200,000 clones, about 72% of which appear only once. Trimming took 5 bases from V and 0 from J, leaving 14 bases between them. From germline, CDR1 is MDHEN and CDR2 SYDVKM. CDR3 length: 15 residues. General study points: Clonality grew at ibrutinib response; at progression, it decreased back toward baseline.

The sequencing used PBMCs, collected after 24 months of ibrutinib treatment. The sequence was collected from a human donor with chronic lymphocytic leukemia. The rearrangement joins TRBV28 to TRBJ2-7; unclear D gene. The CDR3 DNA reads TGTGCCAGCAGTATCATGGCAGATACCTCCTACGAGCAGTACTTC. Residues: CASSIMADTSYEQYF.